This is a list of T cell receptor beta chains from one sample in a study of CD8 T cells in Susac syndrome. TCRdb reprocessed the immunoSEQ multiplex PCR reads with MiXCR, giving one entry per CDR3 protein. This table holds 150,000 to 200,000 distinct CDR3 sequences, about 94% found once. Sequenced: CD4+ T cells from PBMCs. The receptor source for this set is a human donor with multiple sclerosis. Both conserved end residues are part of each CDR3. Each record gives: clone size, D gene, J gene, V gene, CDR3 DNA, CDR3 protein. D genes are given only for firm matches. Clone size, where shown, is once, few, many, or a class for clones that have expanded.

>.|.|TRBJ2-5|TRBV5-4
TGTGCCAGCAGCCCGCACGGGACCCAAGAGACCCAGTACTTC
CASSPHGTQETQYF
>.|.|TRBJ2-2|TRBV29-1
TGCAGCGTTGATGCTGGGGGGCGGGCCGGGGAGCTGTTTTTT
CSVDAGGRAGELFF
>.|TRBD1|TRBJ2-7|TRBV10-3
TGTGCCATCAGTGAGGCCGGGACAGGGTCCTACGAGCAGTACTTC
CAISEAGTGSYEQYF
>.|.|TRBJ2-3|TRBV10-3
TGTGCCACCGGTCTGGGAACAGATACGCAGTATTTT
CATGLGTDTQYF
>.|.|TRBJ2-1|TRBV28
TGTGCCAGCAAAACCTTGACAGGCAATGAGCAGTTCTTC
CASKTLTGNEQFF
>.|TRBD1|TRBJ2-6|TRBV30
TGTGCCTGGAGAAAGAGCCTGGGGACAGTTCCAAAAAGCTCTGGGGCCAACGTCCTGACTTTC
CAWRKSLGTVPKSSGANVLTF
>.|.|TRBJ2-7|TRBV11-2
TGTGCCAGCAGCCGCTTGCCACCCGACGAGCAGTACTTC
CASSRLPPDEQYF
>once|TRBD2|TRBJ2-3|TRBV5-1
TGCGCCAGCAGCTTACCCGGGACTAGCGGGGGACACACAGATACGCAGTATTTT
CASSLPGTSGGHTDTQYF
>.|.|TRBJ1-2|TRBV28
TGTGCCAGCAGCCCACAGGCGATCATCTATGGCTACACCTTC
CASSPQAIIYGYTF
>once|TRBD2|TRBJ2-5|TRBV12-3/TRBV12-4
TGTGCCAGCAGTCCGTCCGTGGTGACTAGCGGCTACTTC
CASSPSVVTSGYF
>.|TRBD1|TRBJ1-1|TRBV4-2
TGTGCCAGCAGCCAGCCAACAGGGGACACTGAAGCTTTCTTT
CASSQPTGDTEAFF
>.|TRBD2|TRBJ2-1|TRBV4-3
TGCGCCAGCAGCCAGGCCGGGACTAGCGGGTACAATGAGCAGTTCTTC
CASSQAGTSGYNEQFF
>once|.|TRBJ2-1|TRBV7-2
TGTGCCAGCAGCCCAGTTTACAGTGAGCAGTTCTTC
CASSPVYSEQFF
>.|.|TRBJ1-2|TRBV30
TGTGCCTGGAGACCCTGGACACTCCGTGACTATGGCTACACCTTC
CAWRPWTLRDYGYTF
>.|.|TRBJ2-3|TRBV18
TGTGCCAGCTCACGACAGACGAACACAGATACGCAGTATTTT
CASSRQTNTDTQYF
>.|.|TRBJ2-7|TRBV6-1
TGTGCCAGCAGTGAAGTTGACGTCTCCTACGAGCAGTACTTC
CASSEVDVSYEQYF
>.|.|TRBJ1-2|TRBV20-1
TGCAGTCCTACTACAGAACAAAACTATGGCTACACCTTC
CSPTTEQNYGYTF
>.|TRBD2|TRBJ2-2|TRBV9
TGTGCCAGCAGCGTAGGAGTGGGGGGGTACACCGGGGAGCTGTTTTTT
CASSVGVGGYTGELFF
>.|.|TRBJ2-7|TRBV19
TGTGCCAGTAGTATCCGACCAGGGACCCAAGGGCCCGAGCAGTACTTC
CASSIRPGTQGPEQYF
>once|.|TRBJ2-1|TRBV29-1
TGCAGCGTTGCCATGGGAAGCTCCTACAATGAGCAGTTCTTC
CSVAMGSSYNEQFF
>once|.|TRBJ2-7|TRBV2
TGTGCCAGCACCGAGACGGAGACCTACGAGCAGTACTTC
CASTETETYEQYF
>.|TRBD2|TRBJ2-1|TRBV4-3
TGCGCCAGCAGCCAACTCGGGGTGGTAGCGGGGTACAATGAGCAGTTCTTC
CASSQLGVVAGYNEQFF
>.|.|TRBJ2-7|TRBV28
TGTGCCAGCAATCCGGGACACTTCTCCGCCAACGAGCAGTACTTC
CASNPGHFSANEQYF
>.|.|TRBJ1-2|TRBV20-1
TGCAGTACTAGAAAGACGGGTACTAACTATGGCTACACCTTC
CSTRKTGTNYGYTF
>.|TRBD1|TRBJ1-1|TRBV29-1
TGCAGCGCTCCGGGACAGGGTAACACTGAAGCTTTCTTT
CSAPGQGNTEAFF
>.|TRBD1|TRBJ2-3|TRBV29-1
TGCAGCGTTGACGGACAGGTCAGCACAGATACGCAGTATTTT
CSVDGQVSTDTQYF
>once|TRBD2|TRBJ2-5|TRBV7-2
TGTGCCAGCAGCCTCGGACTAGGTTCGAAGACCCAGTACTTC
CASSLGLGSKTQYF